This record covers a single T cell receptor beta chain. The CDR3 is made up of 14 amino acids. Unmatched junction bases numbered 5, after V lost 4 bases and J lost 3 bases. Germline CDR1 and CDR2: SGHDN and FVKESK. The data originate from a study of T cell changes during pregnancy in multiple sclerosis. The method was immunoSEQ multiplex PCR; TCRdb's version includes in-frame clones alone and lacks a portion of them. Among around 40,000 clones, approximately 93% were seen once, and the ten largest hold about 8.5%. The genes are TRBV14 and TRBJ2-7, with TRBD1 matching 8 bases. This TCR was recovered from a female donor with multiple sclerosis, enrolled in a pregnancy study. The sample here was CD8+ T cells from peripheral blood mononuclear cells, taken in the third trimester of pregnancy. CDR3 DNA sequence: TGTGCCAGCAGCCTCGGACAGGGCGGCTACGAGCAGTACTTC. This gives the protein CASSLGQGGYEQYF.